The 2 T cell receptor beta chains reported below all come from one sample, sequenced in a study of blood T cells in healthy people across ages. A second PCR, run for 7 to 11 cycles, used a sample-barcoded 5' primer plus a J-beta primer mix. TCRdb analysed the 5' RACE reads with MiXCR anew, one entry per CDR3 protein. The sample has approximately 730,000 distinct CDR3 sequences; roughly 44% are singletons. The sample consisted of blood. The source of these receptors is a woman aged 55 to 70 in good health.

This clonotype was detected only a few times. The rearrangement uses TRBV6-1 and TRBJ2-7, with D hard to call. V was cut by 5 bases and J by 1 base, with 21 bases left in between. The CDR3 contains 17 residues. The germline CDR1 and CDR2 sequences are MNHNS and SASEGT. The CDR3 loop is CASSKVIYGARSYEQYF. CDR3 nucleotide sequence: TGTGCCAGCAGTAAAGTGATCTATGGCGCCCGGTCCTACGAGCAGTACTTC.

This chain connects TRBV18 to TRBJ2-4, with TRBD2 as a possible D gene (6 bases). CDR3 size: 18 residues. V lost 2 bases, J lost 5 bases, and 22 bases lay in between. From germline, CDR1 is KGHSH and CDR2 LQKENI. Here the CDR3 reads CASSPYSFGTGVENIQYF. The CDR3 DNA is TGTGCCAGCTCACCATATTCATTCGGAACGGGGGTGGAAAACATTCAGTACTTC.